The 4 T cell receptor beta chains in this list originate from one sample, sequenced in a study of blood T cell repertoires in COVID-19. The repertoire was sequenced with immunoSEQ multiplex PCR; TCRdb's copy has only in-frame clones and lacks some. The sample contains approximately 69,000 clones, approximately 84% of which appear only once. The sequencing input was peripheral blood. These receptors all come from a man between 50 and 59 years old with COVID-19, enrolled during active disease.

The chain links TRBV13 to TRBJ2-7; D is uncertain. The V end lost 2 bases, the J end lost 1 base, and 9 bases lay between the germline ends. Germline V CDR1 and CDR2: PRHDT, FYEKMQ (reference sequence). This CDR3 is 14 amino acids long. CDR3 amino acids: CASSLSAASYEQYF. CDR3 bases: TGTGCCAGCAGCTTAAGCGCGGCTTCCTACGAGCAGTACTTC. The full variable domain, in which reference TRBV13 and TRBJ2-7 provide the parts outside the CDR3, is AAGVIQSPRHLIKEKRETATLKCYPIPRHDTVYWYQQGPGQDPQFLISFYEKMQSDKGSIPDRFSAQQFSDYHSELNMSSLELGDSALYFCASSLSAASYEQYFGPGTRLTVT.

V gene TRBV6-5 combines with J gene TRBJ1-4; 9 bases match TRBD1. Per the germline V gene, CDR1 is MNHEY and CDR2 is SVGAGI. The CDR3 runs to 15 residues. The J segment lost 5 bases and the V segment lost 5 bases, leaving 6 bases of the junction unmatched. This chain's CDR3 is CASSRLQGANEKLFF. The CDR3 DNA follows: TGTGCCAGCAGTCGTCTACAGGGGGCGAATGAAAAACTGTTTTTT.

The V gene is TRBV5-4, the J gene TRBJ2-7, with D maybe TRBD2 (6 bases). V lost 4 bases, J lost 0 bases, and 17 bases lay in between. The CDR3 sequence is 16 residues long. Germline CDR1 SGHNT, CDR2 YYREEE (reference sequence). In nucleotides, the CDR3 is TGTGCCAGCAGCCCGGCGGGGACCACCATCTCCTACGAGCAGTACTTC. This translates into CASSPAGTTISYEQYF.

The rearrangement uses TRBV4-1 and TRBJ2-1, with 8 positions matching TRBD2. The V segment lost 2 bases and the J segment 4 bases; nucleotides outside the gene matches: 7. Germline V gene sequence: CDR1 MGHRA, CDR2 YSYEKL. The CDR3 length is 16 residues. CDR3 DNA: TGCGCCAGCAGCCAACGGACGGGCGGGGGGTACAATGAGCAGTTCTTC. This sequence encodes CASSQRTGGGYNEQFF.